The entry below gives a single TCR beta chain sequence along with its context. Its antigen is not identified. Trimming pared 0 bases from V and 4 bases from J, leaving 10 bases between. Germline assignment: CDR1 SGHTA and CDR2 FQGNSA. CDR3 size: 15 residues. Each sample contributed around 1.1 x 10^5 TCR templates to the assay. Sequencing used immunoSEQ multiplex PCR; TCRdb keeps in-frame clones, though not all of them. The sample includes approximately 100,000 clones, approximately 91% of them seen just once. These data come from a study of siplizumab effects on memory and regulatory T cells. Findings and limits, study-wide: Controls had approximately 26% Treg-derived mappable alloreactive CD4+ clones on average, versus around 71% with siplizumab. Unstimulated subset assignment was obtained for only a minor fraction of alloreactive clones. The naive T cell population seemed more diverse than memory cells and seemed a major contributor to the alloresponse.

J is TRBJ2-1 and V is TRBV7-2, with TRBD2 as a possible D gene (6 bases). This receptor was obtained from a human donor in good health. Some clones in this sample may be carry-over from other donors' samples. Sequencing was carried out using CD4+ T cells sorted from blood. CDR3 amino acids: CASSLAPGVYNEQFF. As DNA, the CDR3 is TGTGCCAGCAGCTTAGCCCCGGGGGTGTACAATGAGCAGTTCTTC.